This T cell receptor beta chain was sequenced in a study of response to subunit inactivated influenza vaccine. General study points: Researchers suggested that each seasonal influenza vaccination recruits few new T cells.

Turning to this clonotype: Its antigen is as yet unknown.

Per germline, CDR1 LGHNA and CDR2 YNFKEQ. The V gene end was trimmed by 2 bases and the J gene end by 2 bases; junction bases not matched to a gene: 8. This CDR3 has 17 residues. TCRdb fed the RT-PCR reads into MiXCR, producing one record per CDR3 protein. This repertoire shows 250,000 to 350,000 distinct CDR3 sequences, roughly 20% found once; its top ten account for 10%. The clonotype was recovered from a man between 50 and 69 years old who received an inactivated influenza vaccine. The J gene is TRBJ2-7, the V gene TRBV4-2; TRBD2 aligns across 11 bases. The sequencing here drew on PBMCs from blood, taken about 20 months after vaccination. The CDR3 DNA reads TGTGCCAGCAGCCAAACAGGACTAGCGGGCGCTACCTACGAGCAGTACTTC. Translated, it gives CASSQTGLAGATYEQYF.